A selection of T cell receptor beta chains follows, all from one sample in a study of T cells after yellow fever vaccination. TCRdb re-called the 5' RACE reads through MiXCR, storing one row per CDR3 protein. This sample has 250,000 or so distinct CDR3 sequences, with approximately 3.6% found just once. The material sequenced was PBMCs, taken 15 days after the yellow fever booster vaccination. These TCRs come from a man aged 18 to 29 who received the YFV17D yellow fever vaccine. Each CDR3 is given with its conserved first and last residue. A D gene is named only where the DNA matches it firmly. Clone size is given as how often the clone was seen (once, few, many) or a class if it is expanded.

d_call clone_size j_call v_call cdr3_nt cdr3_aa
- many TRBJ2-7 TRBV7-2 TGTGCCAGCAGCCCGGGGTGGGGGCAGTACTTC CASSPGWGQYF
TRBD1 many TRBJ2-1 TRBV24-1 TGTGCCACCAGTGACTACAGGGGGCTGGAGCAGTTCTTC CATSDYRGLEQFF
- many TRBJ1-3 TRBV12-3/TRBV12-4 TGTGCCAGCAGTTTGGGCAGATTGGCCTCTGGAAACACCATATATTTT CASSLGRLASGNTIYF
- many TRBJ1-1 TRBV27 TGTGCCAGCAGTTTATCGAGGTCGGGGAACACTGAAGCTTTCTTT CASSLSRSGNTEAFF
TRBD1 many TRBJ1-1 TRBV10-3 TGTGCCGTGACAGGGATGAACACTGAAGCTTTCTTT CAVTGMNTEAFF
TRBD1 few TRBJ2-7 TRBV3-1 TGTGCCAGCAGCCAAGGGACAGGCGCGGCCTACGAGCAGTACTTC CASSQGTGAAYEQYF
TRBD1 many TRBJ1-3 TRBV20-1 TGCAGTGCCCGGGACAGCGATTACTCTGGAAACACCATATATTTT CSARDSDYSGNTIYF
TRBD1 many TRBJ2-7 TRBV5-5 TGTGCCAGCAGCCTGAACCGGGACAGCTACGAGCAGTACTTC CASSLNRDSYEQYF
- many TRBJ1-1 TRBV4-3 TGCGCCAGCAGCCAGGGCAGATCCCAGAACACTGAAGCTTTCTTT CASSQGRSQNTEAFF
TRBD2 many TRBJ2-2 TRBV7-2 TGTGCCAGCAACCGGAGGGGGACTAGCGGGGGAACCACGAACACCGGGGAGCTGTTTTTT CASNRRGTSGGTTNTGELFF
TRBD1 many TRBJ1-1 TRBV25-1 TGTGCCAGCGGACAGGGGGCTTGGACTGAAGCTTTCTTT CASGQGAWTEAFF
TRBD1 many TRBJ2-2 TRBV5-1 TGCGCCAGCAGCCCAGGGGGCTGGGACACCGGGGAGCTGTTTTTT CASSPGGWDTGELFF
- many TRBJ2-3 TRBV12-3/TRBV12-4 TGTGCCAGCAGTTTTAAGTGGTGGGGGGCGAAAGATACGCAGTATTTT CASSFKWWGAKDTQYF